This record covers a single T cell receptor (beta chain). Antigen unknown. This specimen belongs to a study of chemoradiotherapy in HPV16-positive cancers. As for the study in general: Candidate HPV-specific T-cell clones and common TCR motifs came from functional assays in a couple of HPV16-positive patients. The study's findings and limits: Candidate HPV-specific clones and E7-related TCR motifs grew in tumor during treatment.

Generated by immunoSEQ multiplex PCR, the TCRdb table keeps only in-frame clones and is missing some. Of 5,000 to 5,500 clones in the sample, more than 85% are singletons; the top ten hold over 2%. Germline V gene lookup returns CDR1 SNHLY and CDR2 FYNNEI. With V trimmed by 6 bases and J by 10 bases, 17 bases remained unmatched. CDR3 length: 16 amino acids. This chain links TRBV2 with TRBJ1-4; 7 bases agree with TRBD1. The receptor was isolated from a human donor with HPV-associated anogenital cancer. This material consisted of tumor tissue, taken from a patient who underwent chemoradiotherapy. The CDR3 loop reads CASSTRQGGTAGKLFF. DNA of the CDR3: TGTGCCAGCAGCACTAGACAGGGCGGGACGGCGGGAAAACTGTTTTTT.